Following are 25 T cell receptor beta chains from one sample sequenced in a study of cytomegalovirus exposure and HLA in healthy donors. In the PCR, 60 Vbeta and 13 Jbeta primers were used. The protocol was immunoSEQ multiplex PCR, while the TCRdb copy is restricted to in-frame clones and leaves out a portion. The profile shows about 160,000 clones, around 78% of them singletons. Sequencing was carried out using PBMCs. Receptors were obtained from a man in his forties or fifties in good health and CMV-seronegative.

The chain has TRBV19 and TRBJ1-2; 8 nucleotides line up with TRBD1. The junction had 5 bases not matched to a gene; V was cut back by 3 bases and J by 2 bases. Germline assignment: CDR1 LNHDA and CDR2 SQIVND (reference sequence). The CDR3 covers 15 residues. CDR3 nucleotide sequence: TGTGCCAGTAGTATGAACCAGGGGGCAAACTATGGCTACACCTTC. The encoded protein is CASSMNQGANYGYTF.

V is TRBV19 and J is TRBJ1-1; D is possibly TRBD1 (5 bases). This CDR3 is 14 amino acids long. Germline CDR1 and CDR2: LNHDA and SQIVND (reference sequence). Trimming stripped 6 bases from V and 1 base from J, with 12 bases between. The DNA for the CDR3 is TGTGCCAGTAGCAGGGTAATGGGGAACACTGAAGCTTTCTTT. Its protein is CASSRVMGNTEAFF.

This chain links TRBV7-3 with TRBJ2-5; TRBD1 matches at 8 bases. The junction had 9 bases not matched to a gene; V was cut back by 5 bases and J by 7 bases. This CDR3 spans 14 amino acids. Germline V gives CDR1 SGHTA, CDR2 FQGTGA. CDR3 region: CASSPGQAGGTQYF. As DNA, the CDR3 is TGTGCCAGCAGCCCGGGACAGGCTGGGGGGACCCAGTACTTC.

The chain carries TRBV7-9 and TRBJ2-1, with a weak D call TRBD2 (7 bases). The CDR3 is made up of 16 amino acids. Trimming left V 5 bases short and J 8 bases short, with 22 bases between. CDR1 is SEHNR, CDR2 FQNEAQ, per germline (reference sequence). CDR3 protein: CASSLLPGAGVHEQFF. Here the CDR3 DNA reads TGTGCCAGCAGCCTACTCCCGGGGGCGGGAGTGCATGAGCAGTTCTTC. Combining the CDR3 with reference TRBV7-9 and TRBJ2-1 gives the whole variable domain DTGVSQNPRHKITKRGQNVTFRCDPISEHNRLYWYRQTLGQGPEFLTYFQNEAQLEKSRLLSDRFSAERPKGSFSTLEIQRTEQGDSAMYLCASSLLPGAGVHEQFFGPGTRLTVL.

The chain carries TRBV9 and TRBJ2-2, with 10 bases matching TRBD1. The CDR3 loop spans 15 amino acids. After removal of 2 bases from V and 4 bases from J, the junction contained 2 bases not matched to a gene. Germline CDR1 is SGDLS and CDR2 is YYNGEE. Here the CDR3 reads CASSVRTGGTGELFF. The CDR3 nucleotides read TGTGCCAGCAGCGTTCGGACAGGGGGCACCGGGGAGCTGTTTTTT.

CDR3 DNA sequence: TGTGCCAGCAGCTTAGATTGGGCATCGGCGAGTGAGCAGTTCTTC. Translated: CASSLDWASASEQFF. The chain uses TRBV7-2 and TRBJ2-1; D not certain. Germline V gene lookup returns CDR1 SGHTA and CDR2 FQGNSA. Trimming took 1 base from V and 9 from J, leaving 16 bases between them. CDR3 size: 15 residues.

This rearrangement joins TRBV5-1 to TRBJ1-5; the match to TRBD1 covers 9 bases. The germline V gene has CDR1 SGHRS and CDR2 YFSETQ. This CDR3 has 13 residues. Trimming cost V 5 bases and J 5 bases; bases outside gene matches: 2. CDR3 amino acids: CASSRDRDQPQHF. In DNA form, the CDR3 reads TGCGCCAGCAGTCGGGACAGGGATCAGCCCCAGCATTTT.

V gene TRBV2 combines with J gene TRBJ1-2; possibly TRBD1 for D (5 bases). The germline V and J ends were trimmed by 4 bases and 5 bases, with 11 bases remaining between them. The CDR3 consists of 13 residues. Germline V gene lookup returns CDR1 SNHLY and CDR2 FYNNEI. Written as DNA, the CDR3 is TGTGCCAGCAGTGTTGAACAGGAGTATGGCTACACCTTC. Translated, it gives CASSVEQEYGYTF. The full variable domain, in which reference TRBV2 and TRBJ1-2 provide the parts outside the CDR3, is EPEVTQTPSHQVTQMGQEVILRCVPISNHLYFYWYRQILGQKVEFLVSFYNNEISEKSEIFDDQFSVERPDGSNFTLKIRSTKLEDSAMYFCASSVEQEYGYTFGSGTRLTVV.

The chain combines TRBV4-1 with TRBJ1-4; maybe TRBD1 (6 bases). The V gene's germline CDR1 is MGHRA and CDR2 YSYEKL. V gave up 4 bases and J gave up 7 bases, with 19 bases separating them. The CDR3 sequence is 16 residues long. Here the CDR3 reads CASSPTPHRAREKLFF. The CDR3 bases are TGCGCCAGCAGCCCGACCCCTCACAGGGCGCGTGAAAAACTGTTTTTT.

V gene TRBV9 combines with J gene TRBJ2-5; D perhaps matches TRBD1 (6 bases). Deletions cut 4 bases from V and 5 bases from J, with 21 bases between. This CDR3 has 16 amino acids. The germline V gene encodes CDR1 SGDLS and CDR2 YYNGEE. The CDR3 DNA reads TGTGCCAGCAGCTCAGGGGAAGATCTGCCCTGGGAGACCCAGTACTTC. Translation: CASSSGEDLPWETQYF.

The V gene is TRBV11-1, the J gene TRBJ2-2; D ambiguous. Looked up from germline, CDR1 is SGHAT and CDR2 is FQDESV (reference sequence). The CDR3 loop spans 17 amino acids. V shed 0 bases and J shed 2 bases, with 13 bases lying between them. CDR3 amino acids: CASSLARTTSNTGELFF. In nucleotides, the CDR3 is TGTGCCAGCAGCTTAGCGCGAACTACGAGTAACACCGGGGAGCTGTTTTTT.

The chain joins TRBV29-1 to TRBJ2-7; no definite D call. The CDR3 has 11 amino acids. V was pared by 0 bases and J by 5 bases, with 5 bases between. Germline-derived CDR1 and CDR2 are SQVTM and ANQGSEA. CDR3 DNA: TGCAGCGTTGAAGATATAAACGAGCAGTACTTC. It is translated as CSVEDINEQYF.

The CDR3 is CASSLDGRNYGYTF. The CDR3 region has the DNA TGCGCCAGCAGCTTGGATGGGCGTAACTATGGCTACACCTTC. This chain connects TRBV5-1 to TRBJ1-2; D uncertain. V was pared by 0 bases and J by 1 base, with 7 bases between. The CDR3 spans 14 residues. The germline CDR1 and CDR2 sequences are SGHRS and YFSETQ. Looking up the rest from reference TRBV5-1 and TRBJ1-2 gives the full variable domain: KAGVTQTPRYLIKTRGQQVTLSCSPISGHRSVSWYQQTPGQGLQFLFEYFSETQRNKGNFPGRFSGRQFSNSRSEMNVSTLELGDSALYLCASSLDGRNYGYTFGSGTRLTVV.

CDR3 DNA: TGTGCCACCAGCAGGGAGTGGGAGACCCAGTACTTC. Its translation is CATSREWETQYF. The V call is TRBV15, the J call TRBJ2-5; no firm D call. The CDR3 spans 12 residues. The V end lost 3 bases, the J end lost 5 bases, and 7 bases lay between the germline ends. Germline loops: CDR1 LNHNV, CDR2 YYDKDF (reference sequence).

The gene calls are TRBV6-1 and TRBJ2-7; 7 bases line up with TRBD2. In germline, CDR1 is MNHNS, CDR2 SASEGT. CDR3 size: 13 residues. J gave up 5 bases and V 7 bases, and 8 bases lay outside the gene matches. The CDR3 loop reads CASKGVGRDEQYF. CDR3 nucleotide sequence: TGTGCCAGCAAAGGGGTGGGGAGGGACGAGCAGTACTTC.

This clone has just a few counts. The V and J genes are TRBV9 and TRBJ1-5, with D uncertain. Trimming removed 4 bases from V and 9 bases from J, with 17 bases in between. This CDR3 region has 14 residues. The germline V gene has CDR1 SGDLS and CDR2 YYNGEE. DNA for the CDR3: TGTGCCAGCAGCCCCACGGATGGGAGTCCGCCCCAGCATTTT. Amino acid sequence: CASSPTDGSPPQHF.

The DNA of the CDR3 is TGTGCCAGCAGGGTGGGGGGGGGCAATGGCTACACCTTC. Residues: CASRVGGGNGYTF. V is TRBV6-1 and J is TRBJ1-2; possible D gene TRBD1, 6 bases. V was cut by 6 bases and J by 6 bases, with 14 bases left in between. CDR3 length: 13 amino acids. From germline, CDR1 is MNHNS and CDR2 SASEGT.

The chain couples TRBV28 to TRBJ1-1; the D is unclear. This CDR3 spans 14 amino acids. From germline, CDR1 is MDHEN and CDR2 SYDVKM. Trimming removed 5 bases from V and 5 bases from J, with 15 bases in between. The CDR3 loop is CASSPAGVRTEAFF. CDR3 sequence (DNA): TGTGCCAGCAGTCCCGCGGGAGTCAGGACTGAAGCTTTCTTT.

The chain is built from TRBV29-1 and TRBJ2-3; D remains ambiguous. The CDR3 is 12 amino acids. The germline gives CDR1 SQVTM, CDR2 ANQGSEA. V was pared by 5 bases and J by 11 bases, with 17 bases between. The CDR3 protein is CSVLDSPDEQYF. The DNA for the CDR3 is TGCAGCGTTTTAGACTCCCCTGACGAGCAGTATTTT.

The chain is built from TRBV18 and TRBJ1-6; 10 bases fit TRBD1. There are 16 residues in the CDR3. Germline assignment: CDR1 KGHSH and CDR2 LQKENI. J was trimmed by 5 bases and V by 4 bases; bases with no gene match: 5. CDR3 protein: CASSQDRGINNSPLHF. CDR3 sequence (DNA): TGTGCCAGCTCACAGGACAGGGGGATAAATAATTCACCCCTCCACTTT.

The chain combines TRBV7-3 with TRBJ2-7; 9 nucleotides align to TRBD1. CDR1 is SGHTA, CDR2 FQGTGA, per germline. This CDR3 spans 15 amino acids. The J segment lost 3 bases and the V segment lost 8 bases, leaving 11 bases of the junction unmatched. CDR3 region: CASFGRGQGFYEQYV. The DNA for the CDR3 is TGTGCCAGCTTCGGCCGGGGACAGGGCTTCTACGAGCAGTACGTC.

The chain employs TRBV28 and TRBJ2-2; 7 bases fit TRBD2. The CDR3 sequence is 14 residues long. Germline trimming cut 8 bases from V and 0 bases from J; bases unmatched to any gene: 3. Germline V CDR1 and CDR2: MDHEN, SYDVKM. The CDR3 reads CASFAGANTGELFF. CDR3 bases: TGTGCCAGCTTTGCGGGGGCGAACACCGGGGAGCTGTTTTTT.

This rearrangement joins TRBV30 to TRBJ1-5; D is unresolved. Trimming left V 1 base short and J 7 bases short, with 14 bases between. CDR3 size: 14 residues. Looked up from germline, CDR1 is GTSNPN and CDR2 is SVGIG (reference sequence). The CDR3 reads CAWSERTGLQPQHF. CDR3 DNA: TGTGCCTGGAGTGAAAGAACGGGTCTCCAGCCCCAGCATTTT.

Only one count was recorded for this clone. The CDR3: CASSGGPGTGNRDEQFF. As DNA, the CDR3 is TGTGCCAGCAGTGGGGGCCCCGGGACCGGCAACAGGGATGAGCAGTTCTTC. This sequence joins TRBV25-1 and TRBJ2-1, with D tentatively TRBD1 (6 bases). V dropped 4 bases and J dropped 8 bases, with 24 bases sitting between them. Germline V gene lookup returns CDR1 MGHDK and CDR2 SYGVNS. This CDR3 has 17 amino acids.

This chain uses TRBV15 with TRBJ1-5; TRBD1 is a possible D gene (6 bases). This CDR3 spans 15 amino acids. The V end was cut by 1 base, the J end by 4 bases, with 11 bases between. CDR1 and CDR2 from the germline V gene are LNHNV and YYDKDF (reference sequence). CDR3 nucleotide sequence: TGTGCCACCAGCAGAGTCGACGGACAGAATCAGCCCCAGCATTTT. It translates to CATSRVDGQNQPQHF.